The TCR beta chain described here comes from a study of blood T cells in healthy people across ages. The study's findings and limits: CMV infection status of these donors was not known.

Drawing of peripheral blood yielded about 9.6 milliliters from each donor. The second PCR ran 7 to 11 cycles with a sample-barcoded 5' primer and J-beta primers. One entry per CDR3 protein, called by TCRdb with MiXCR from the 5' RACE reads. The sample shows about 1.1 million distinct CDR3 sequences, less than 45% of them seen only once. As to this clonotype: Its antigen is not identified. One end of the junction fails to match germline, which may point to a read error.

This CDR3 is built from 14 residues. Sequenced input: blood. J is TRBJ1-1 and V is TRBV12-3 or TRBV12-4; unclear D gene. This clonotype was obtained from a man aged 18 to 29 in good health. CDR3: CTSRRVGSKAEAFF. The CDR3 DNA reads as TGTACCAGCAGGCGCGTTGGGTCCAAGGCTGAAGCTTTCTTT.